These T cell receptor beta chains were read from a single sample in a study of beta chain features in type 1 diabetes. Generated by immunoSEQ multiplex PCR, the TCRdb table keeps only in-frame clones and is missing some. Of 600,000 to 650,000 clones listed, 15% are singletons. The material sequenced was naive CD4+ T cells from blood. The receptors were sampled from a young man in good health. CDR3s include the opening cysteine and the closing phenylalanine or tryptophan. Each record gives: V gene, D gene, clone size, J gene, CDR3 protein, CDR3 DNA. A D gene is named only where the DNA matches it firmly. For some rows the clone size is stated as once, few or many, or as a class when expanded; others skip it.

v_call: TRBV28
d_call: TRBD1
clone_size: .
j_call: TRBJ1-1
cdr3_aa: CASSWTGVDTEAFF
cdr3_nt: TGTGCCAGCAGCTGGACAGGGGTTGACACTGAAGCTTTCTTT

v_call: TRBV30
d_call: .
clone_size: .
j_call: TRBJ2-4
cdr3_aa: CAWSEIAKNIQYF
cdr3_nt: TGTGCCTGGAGCGAAATAGCCAAAAACATTCAGTACTTC

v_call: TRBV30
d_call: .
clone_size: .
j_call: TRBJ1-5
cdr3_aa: CAWSVQAGNQPQHF
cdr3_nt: TGTGCCTGGAGTGTACAGGCGGGCAATCAGCCCCAGCATTTT

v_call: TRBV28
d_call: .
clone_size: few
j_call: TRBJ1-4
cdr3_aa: CASSRIGAEKLFF
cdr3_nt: TGTGCCAGCAGTCGGATAGGGGCCGAAAAACTGTTTTTT

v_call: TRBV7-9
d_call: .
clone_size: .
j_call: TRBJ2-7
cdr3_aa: CASSFPGNEQYF
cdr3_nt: TGTGCCAGCAGCTTCCCGGGGAACGAGCAGTACTTC

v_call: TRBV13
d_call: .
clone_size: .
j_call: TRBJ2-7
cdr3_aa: CASSRDSSYYQQYF
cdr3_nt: TGTGCCAGCAGCCGGGATAGCAGCTACTACCAGCAGTACTTC

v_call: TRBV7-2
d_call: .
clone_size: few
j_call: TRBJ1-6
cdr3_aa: CASSLQEANSPLHF
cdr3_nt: TGTGCCAGCAGCTTACAGGAGGCGAATTCACCCCTCCACTTT

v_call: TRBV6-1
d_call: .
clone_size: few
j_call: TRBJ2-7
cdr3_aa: CASRSGRSYEQYF
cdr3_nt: TGTGCCAGCAGGAGCGGACGCTCCTACGAGCAGTACTTC

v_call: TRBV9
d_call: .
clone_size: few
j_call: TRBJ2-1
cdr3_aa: CASSVSLHEQFF
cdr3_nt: TGTGCCAGCAGCGTCTCCCTTCATGAGCAGTTCTTC

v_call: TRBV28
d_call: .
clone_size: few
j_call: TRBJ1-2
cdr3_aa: CAIPGGGGGYGYTF
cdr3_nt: TGTGCCATCCCAGGTGGAGGGGGTGGCTATGGCTACACCTTC

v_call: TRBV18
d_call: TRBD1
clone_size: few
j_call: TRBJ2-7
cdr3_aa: CASSPVGTGGYEQYF
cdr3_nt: TGTGCCAGCTCCCCGGTTGGGACAGGGGGCTACGAGCAGTACTTC

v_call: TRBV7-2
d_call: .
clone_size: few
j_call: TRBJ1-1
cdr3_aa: CASSLVSGDGGEAFF
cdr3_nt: TGTGCCAGCAGCTTGGTTTCGGGCGACGGGGGTGAAGCTTTCTTT

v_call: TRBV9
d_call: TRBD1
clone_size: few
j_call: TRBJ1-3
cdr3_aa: CASSPRQGTAGNTIYF
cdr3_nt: TGTGCCAGCAGCCCCCGACAGGGGACCGCAGGAAACACCATATATTTT

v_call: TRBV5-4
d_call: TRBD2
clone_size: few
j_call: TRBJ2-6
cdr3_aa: CASSLAGTTAGANVLTF
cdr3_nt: TGTGCCAGCAGCTTGGCGGGGACTACGGCAGGGGCCAACGTCCTGACTTTC

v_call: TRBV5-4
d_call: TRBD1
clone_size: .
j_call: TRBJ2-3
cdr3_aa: CASSHAPGQGTDTQYF
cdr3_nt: TGTGCCAGCAGCCATGCACCGGGACAGGGGACAGATACGCAGTATTTT

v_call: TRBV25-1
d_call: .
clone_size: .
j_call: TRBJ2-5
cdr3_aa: CASSESGVETQYF
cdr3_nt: TGTGCCAGCAGTGAATCGGGAGTGGAGACCCAGTACTTC

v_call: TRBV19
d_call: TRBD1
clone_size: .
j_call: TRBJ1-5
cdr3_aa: CASKPGQYQPQHF
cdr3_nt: TGTGCCAGTAAGCCGGGACAGTATCAGCCCCAGCATTTT

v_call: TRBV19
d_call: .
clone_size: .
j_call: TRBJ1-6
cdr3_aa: CASTNQIGRNSPLHF
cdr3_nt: TGTGCCAGTACAAATCAAATAGGGCGTAATTCACCCCTCCACTTT

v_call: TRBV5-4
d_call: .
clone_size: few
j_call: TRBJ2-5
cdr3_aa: CASSSLVLGGETQYF
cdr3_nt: TGTGCCAGCAGCTCCCTAGTCCTGGGCGGGGAGACCCAGTACTTC

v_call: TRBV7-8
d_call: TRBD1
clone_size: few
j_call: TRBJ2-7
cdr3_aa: CASSPGTALYEQYF
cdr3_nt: TGTGCCAGCAGCCCCGGGACAGCCTTATACGAGCAGTACTTC

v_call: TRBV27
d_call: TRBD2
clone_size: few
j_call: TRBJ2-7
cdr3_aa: CASRKGTSGAEQYF
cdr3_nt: TGTGCCAGCAGGAAAGGGACTAGCGGGGCCGAGCAGTACTTC

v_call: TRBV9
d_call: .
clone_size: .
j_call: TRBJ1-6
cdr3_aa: CASSARDGNSPLHF
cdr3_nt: TGTGCCAGCAGCGCACGGGACGGGAATTCACCCCTCCACTTT

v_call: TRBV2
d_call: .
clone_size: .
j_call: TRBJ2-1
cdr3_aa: CASSGDGYNEQFF
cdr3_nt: TGTGCCAGCAGTGGGGACGGTTACAATGAGCAGTTCTTC

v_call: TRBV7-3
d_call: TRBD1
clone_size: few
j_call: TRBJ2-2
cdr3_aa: CASSQGAGDTGELFF
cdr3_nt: TGTGCCAGCAGCCAGGGGGCAGGGGACACCGGGGAGCTGTTTTTT

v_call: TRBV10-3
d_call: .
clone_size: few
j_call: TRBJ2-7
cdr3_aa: CAISQSTYEQYF
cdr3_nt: TGTGCCATCAGTCAGTCAACCTACGAGCAGTACTTC

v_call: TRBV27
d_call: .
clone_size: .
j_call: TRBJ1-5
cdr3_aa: CASSLWGRYSSNQPQHF
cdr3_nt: TGTGCCAGCAGTTTATGGGGGCGGTATAGTAGCAATCAGCCCCAGCATTTT

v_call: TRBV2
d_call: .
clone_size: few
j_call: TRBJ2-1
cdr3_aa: CASIPRMQANEQFF
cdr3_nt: TGTGCCAGCATCCCTAGGATGCAGGCCAATGAGCAGTTCTTC

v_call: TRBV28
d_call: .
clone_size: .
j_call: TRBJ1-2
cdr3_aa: CASSPDRDYTF
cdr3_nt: TGTGCCAGCAGTCCAGATAGGGACTACACCTTC